Below are 6 T cell receptor beta chains sequenced from a single sample in a study of T-cell memory formation after mild COVID-19. TCRdb itself ran the 5' RACE reads through MiXCR, one entry per CDR3 protein. This table holds around 440,000 distinct CDR3 sequences, roughly 18% found once. Sequencing input: PBMCs or a T cell subset sorted from them (not recorded which). These receptors were obtained from an adult woman who had mild COVID-19 (a few samples of this study predate the infection). Cell type and time point are not known.

This clonotype showed up just a few times. V is TRBV6-6 and J is TRBJ2-1, with a tentative D call TRBD2 (5 bases). This CDR3 region has 13 residues. Trimming left V 4 bases short and J 7 bases short, with 11 bases between. Looked up from germline, CDR1 is MNHNY and CDR2 is SVGAGI (reference sequence). DNA of the CDR3: TGTGCCAGCAGTTTCCTACTAGAGAATGAGCAGTTCTTC. It is translated as CASSFLLENEQFF.

This clonotype was observed a few times. The chain couples TRBV12-3 or TRBV12-4 to TRBJ1-1; 7 bases align to TRBD1. V gave up 3 bases and J gave up 3 bases; unmatched junction bases: 4. The CDR3 contains 14 residues. The CDR3: CASSFSGTDTEAFF. The CDR3 nucleotides are TGTGCCAGCAGTTTCTCCGGGACAGACACTGAAGCTTTCTTT.

This clonotype was seen a few times. This chain joins TRBV11-2 and TRBJ1-1; D perhaps matches TRBD1 (5 bases). V was trimmed by 2 bases and J by 0 bases, leaving 7 bases between them. Germline assignment: CDR1 SGHAT and CDR2 FQNNGV. This CDR3 has 14 residues. The CDR3 loop is CASSLWDLNTEAFF. CDR3 bases: TGTGCCAGCAGCTTATGGGACCTGAACACTGAAGCTTTCTTT. Based on the CDR3 plus reference TRBV11-2 and TRBJ1-1, the full variable domain is EAGVAQSPRYKIIEKRQSVAFWCNPISGHATLYWYQQILGQGPKLLIQFQNNGVVDDSQLPKDRFSAERLKGVDSTLKIQPAKLEDSAVYLCASSLWDLNTEAFFGQGTRLTVV.

The V call is TRBV29-1, the J call TRBJ2-5; 8 positions match TRBD1. With V trimmed by 6 bases and J by 0 bases, 9 bases remained unmatched. This CDR3 is built from 15 residues. CDR1 is SQVTM and CDR2 is ANQGSEA in the germline V gene. CDR3 DNA sequence: TGCAGCGTAGAAAGGACAGGGACATACCAAGAGACCCAGTACTTC. Its translation is CSVERTGTYQETQYF.

This chain links TRBV20-1 with TRBJ1-1; D remains ambiguous. V gave up 5 bases and J gave up 5 bases, with 15 bases separating them. This CDR3 comprises 13 residues. The germline V gene encodes CDR1 DFQATT and CDR2 SNEGSKA (reference sequence). This chain's CDR3 is CSAHQDAWTEAFF. The CDR3 DNA follows: TGCAGTGCTCACCAGGATGCATGGACTGAAGCTTTCTTT.

The CDR3 bases are TGCGCCAGCAGCTTGGATCTAGCGGGAGCCTACAATGAGCAGTTCTTC. The encoded protein is CASSLDLAGAYNEQFF. This chain connects TRBV5-1 to TRBJ2-1; 10 nucleotides match TRBD2. The junction had 2 bases not matched to a gene; V was cut back by 0 bases and J by 2 bases. Per the germline V gene, CDR1 is SGHRS and CDR2 is YFSETQ. The CDR3 consists of 16 residues.